This T cell receptor beta chain was sequenced in a study of CD8 T cells in Susac syndrome. RNA totalling roughly 0.5 to 1 ug underwent reverse transcription with random hexamers. TCRdb called the immunoSEQ multiplex PCR reads again in MiXCR, with one record for every CDR3 protein. The table includes hundreds of thousands of distinct CDR3 sequences, approximately 90% detected once. This CDR3 spans 14 amino acids. Germline V gives CDR1 SGHTA, CDR2 FQGNSA. V lost 5 bases, J lost 3 bases, and 11 bases lay in between. Sequenced input: CD8+ T cells from PBMCs. The V and J genes are TRBV7-2 and TRBJ2-1; maybe TRBD1 (5 bases). The receptor comes from a human donor with multiple sclerosis. This CDR3 reads CASSRDRNYNEQFF. Here the CDR3 DNA reads TGTGCCAGCAGCAGAGACAGAAACTACAATGAGCAGTTCTTC.